The rows below give T cell receptor beta chains drawn from one sample of a study of T cells in Graves' hyperthyroidism and ophthalmopathy. MiXCR was run by TCRdb on the multiplex PCR reads, yielding one entry per CDR3 protein. The sample includes nearly 600,000 distinct CDR3 sequences, approximately 15% of them seen just once. The sequencing input was blood. These receptors were taken from a woman aged 18 to 35 with Graves' ophthalmopathy. Both conserved end residues are part of each CDR3. The D gene is left open where the match is weak. Clone size is not always given. Where it is, it says once, few, many or a class for expanded clones.

TRBJ2-1 many TRBD2 TRBV27 CAISRGERRNEQFF TGTGCCATCTCGCGGGGGGAGCGGCGCAATGAGCAGTTCTTC
TRBJ1-2 few NA TRBV24-1 CATSDLGGYGYTF TGTGCCACCAGTGATCTGGGAGGGTATGGCTACACCTTC
TRBJ2-1 many TRBD1 TRBV29-1 CSVDRQGSGNEQFF TGCAGCGTTGATAGACAGGGGAGCGGCAATGAGCAGTTCTTC
TRBJ2-3 many NA TRBV30 CAWSVFGGMGDTQYF TGTGCCTGGAGTGTATTCGGCGGGATGGGGGATACGCAGTATTTT
TRBJ2-7 many TRBD2 TRBV7-9 CASSEGTSGISYEQYF TGTGCCAGCAGCGAAGGGACTAGCGGGATCTCCTACGAGCAGTACTTC
TRBJ1-2 many TRBD1 TRBV28 CASRGTGTNYGYTF TGTGCCAGCAGAGGGACAGGGACTAACTATGGCTACACCTTC
TRBJ1-1 many NA TRBV30 CAWSVGSNTEAFF TGTGCCTGGAGTGTGGGGTCGAACACTGAAGCTTTCTTT
TRBJ2-1 few NA TRBV27 CASSLPPTRYNEQFF TGTGCCAGCAGTTTACCTCCGACTAGGTACAATGAGCAGTTCTTC
TRBJ2-1 many TRBD2 TRBV7-9 CAVHARSGGNEQFF TGTGCCGTGCATGCTAGGTCGGGGGGGAATGAGCAGTTCTTC
TRBJ1-1 many TRBD1 TRBV9 CASTGTEGTEAFF TGTGCCAGCACAGGGACAGAAGGTACTGAAGCTTTCTTT
TRBJ2-3 NA TRBD1 TRBV29-1 CSVTGVDTQYF TGCAGCGTTACAGGGGTCGATACGCAGTATTTT
TRBJ2-5 many NA TRBV18 CASSATGNQETQYF TGTGCCAGCTCAGCCACAGGGAACCAAGAGACCCAGTACTTC
TRBJ1-2 many NA TRBV30 CAWSVSGTDGYTF TGTGCCTGGAGTGTTTCGGGAACCGATGGCTACACCTTC
TRBJ2-7 many TRBD2 TRBV2 CASTNSGTSKEYF TGTGCCAGCACCAACTCCGGGACTAGCAAGGAGTACTTC
TRBJ1-2 many NA TRBV6-1 CASSSTQGFGYGYTF TGTGCCAGCAGCTCCACACAGGGTTTCGGCTATGGCTACACCTTC
TRBJ1-3 NA TRBD1 TRBV12-3/TRBV12-4 CASRTGGTGNTIYF TGTGCCAGCAGAACAGGGGGCACGGGAAACACCATATATTTT
TRBJ2-7 many TRBD1 TRBV7-2 CASSLGGQGLEQYF TGTGCCAGCAGCTTAGGCGGACAGGGTCTGGAGCAGTACTTC
TRBJ2-3 few NA TRBV28 CASKDSGSSTDTQYF TGTGCCAGCAAAGATAGTGGTAGCAGCACAGATACGCAGTATTTT
TRBJ2-7 few NA TRBV30 CAWNPGHPYEQYF TGTGCCTGGAATCCGGGGCACCCCTACGAGCAGTACTTC
TRBJ2-1 once TRBD2 TRBV11-1 CASSLARGLAGGRYNEQFF TGTGCCAGCAGCTTAGCGCGGGGACTAGCGGGAGGTCGCTACAATGAGCAGTTCTTC
TRBJ1-5 many NA TRBV11-2 CASSVDRDAQPQHF TGTGCCAGCAGCGTGGACAGAGATGCCCAGCCCCAGCATTTT
TRBJ2-7 few NA TRBV7-6 CASSLRPPDPRDRQLRNEQYF TGTGCCAGCAGCTTAAGGCCCCCCGACCCCCGAGACAGGCAGCTAAGAAACGAGCAGTACTTC
TRBJ2-3 many NA TRBV5-1 CASSLVNRLSTDTQYF TGCGCCAGCAGCTTGGTAAACAGACTCAGCACAGATACGCAGTATTTT
TRBJ2-1 many NA TRBV28 CASMDIDSYNEQFF TGTGCCAGCATGGACATCGACTCCTACAATGAGCAGTTCTTC
TRBJ2-3 few TRBD2 TRBV6-1 CASCDGRREAGRTDTQYF TGTGCCAGCTGCGACGGCAGGCGGGAGGCCGGAAGAACAGATACGCAGTATTTT
TRBJ2-7 many NA TRBV15 CATSRDIMGTGALYEQYF TGTGCCACCAGCAGAGATATCATGGGGACGGGAGCCCTTTACGAGCAGTACTTC
TRBJ1-4 few TRBD1 TRBV5-4 CASSRGQPSFNEKLFF TGTGCCAGCAGCCGGGGACAGCCAAGCTTTAATGAAAAACTGTTTTTT
TRBJ2-1 many TRBD1 TRBV29-1 CSARDSRTNYNEQFF TGCAGCGCCCGGGACAGCCGAACGAACTACAATGAGCAGTTCTTC
TRBJ2-1 few TRBD2 TRBV4-1 CASTLQREGANEQFF TGCGCCAGCACTCTCCAGCGGGAGGGGGCCAATGAGCAGTTCTTC
TRBJ2-7 NA NA TRBV4-2 CASSQERASYEQYF TGTGCCAGCAGCCAAGAGCGGGCCTCCTACGAGCAGTACTTC
TRBJ2-7 NA NA TRBV2 CASSYRISSYEQYF TGTGCCAGCAGTTACAGGATCAGCTCCTACGAGCAGTACTTC
TRBJ2-1 many TRBD2 TRBV3-1 CASSYGAGGPGEQFF TGTGCCAGCAGCTACGGGGCGGGAGGGCCTGGTGAGCAGTTCTTC
TRBJ1-1 many TRBD1 TRBV12-3/TRBV12-4 CASSPQGGRMNTEAFF TGTGCCAGCAGTCCACAGGGGGGCCGGATGAACACTGAAGCTTTCTTT
TRBJ1-2 few TRBD1 TRBV12-3/TRBV12-4 CATSWGQSGGYTF TGTGCCACCTCGTGGGGACAGAGCGGTGGCTACACCTTC
TRBJ2-1 many NA TRBV2 CASSILGATPTGNEQFF TGTGCCAGCAGCATACTTGGGGCTACCCCTACTGGGAATGAGCAGTTCTTC
TRBJ1-1 many TRBD1 TRBV7-9 CASSLGNRGFTEAFF TGTGCCAGCAGCTTAGGCAACAGGGGGTTCACTGAAGCTTTCTTT
TRBJ2-1 many NA TRBV7-9 CASSLGQSNEQFF TGTGCCAGCAGCTTAGGTCAGAGTAATGAGCAGTTCTTC
TRBJ2-2 many TRBD2 TRBV11-1 CASSLGGSGSAGELFF TGTGCCAGCAGCTTAGGAGGTAGCGGGAGTGCCGGGGAGCTGTTTTTT
TRBJ2-7 many TRBD1 TRBV10-3 CATGQGAKGQYF TGTGCCACGGGACAGGGGGCTAAGGGGCAGTACTTC
TRBJ2-2 NA TRBD2 TRBV27 CASSFSLAGVGTGELFF TGTGCCAGCAGTTTTAGCCTAGCGGGAGTCGGGACCGGGGAGCTGTTTTTT
TRBJ2-3 many NA TRBV2 CASSEAYRSSTDTQYF TGTGCCAGCAGTGAAGCGTACAGGTCTAGTACAGATACGCAGTATTTT
TRBJ2-3 NA TRBD2 TRBV4-1 CASSQDRLTGGRTDTQYF TGCGCCAGCAGCCAAGATCGGTTAACGGGAGGTAGGACAGATACGCAGTATTTT
TRBJ1-4 many NA TRBV27 CASSLNPRGNEKLFF TGTGCCAGCAGTTTAAATCCACGGGGGAACGAAAAACTGTTTTTT
TRBJ1-2 many NA TRBV5-1 CASSLPLVGSGYTF TGCGCCAGCAGCTTACCCTTGGTGGGGAGTGGCTACACCTTC
TRBJ2-2 many NA TRBV6-1 CASRPGAETGELFF TGTGCCAGCAGACCAGGGGCGGAGACCGGGGAGCTGTTTTTT
TRBJ2-1 many TRBD2 TRBV5-1 CASSPGTSGMGEQFF TGCGCCAGCAGCCCGGGGACTAGCGGGATGGGTGAGCAGTTCTTC
TRBJ2-5 NA TRBD2 TRBV4-1 CASSQGTAPRLAGVGETQYF TGCGCCAGCAGCCAAGGCACGGCACCTCGACTAGCGGGAGTGGGAGAGACCCAGTACTTC
TRBJ2-3 many NA TRBV28 CASPSTDTQYF TGTGCCAGCCCCAGCACAGATACGCAGTATTTT
TRBJ1-5 few NA TRBV4-3 CASSQDRWQGNQPQHF TGCGCCAGCAGCCAAGATCGTTGGCAGGGCAATCAGCCCCAGCATTTT
TRBJ1-6 NA NA TRBV6-4 CASSEGSSPLHF TGTGCCAGCAGTGAGGGCAGTTCACCCCTCCACTTT
TRBJ1-1 many NA TRBV6-1 CASSEPHWRGASIWGTEAFF TGTGCCAGCAGTGAACCCCACTGGCGGGGGGCCTCTATCTGGGGCACTGAAGCTTTCTTT
TRBJ1-2 few TRBD1 TRBV19 CASSPRTGLGYTF TGTGCCAGTAGTCCACGGACAGGGTTAGGCTACACCTTC
TRBJ2-1 many TRBD2 TRBV18 CASSPPVAGGVNEQFF TGTGCCAGCTCTCCGCCTGTAGCGGGAGGTGTCAATGAGCAGTTCTTC
TRBJ1-5 many NA TRBV28 CASSPPNQPQHF TGTGCCAGCAGTCCCCCAAATCAGCCCCAGCATTTT
TRBJ1-5 many NA TRBV2 CASIQLLNQPQHF TGTGCCAGCATACAGTTATTAAATCAGCCCCAGCATTTT
TRBJ2-1 few TRBD2 TRBV7-9 CASSHGTSGSSYNEQFF TGTGCCAGCAGCCACGGGACTAGCGGGAGTTCCTACAATGAGCAGTTCTTC
TRBJ1-6 many NA TRBV10-3 CAIKTGEVVDSPLHF TGTGCCATCAAGACTGGGGAGGTGGTTGATTCACCCCTCCACTTT
TRBJ1-2 many NA TRBV28 CASSFTGNYGYTF TGTGCCAGCAGTTTTACAGGGAACTATGGCTACACCTTC